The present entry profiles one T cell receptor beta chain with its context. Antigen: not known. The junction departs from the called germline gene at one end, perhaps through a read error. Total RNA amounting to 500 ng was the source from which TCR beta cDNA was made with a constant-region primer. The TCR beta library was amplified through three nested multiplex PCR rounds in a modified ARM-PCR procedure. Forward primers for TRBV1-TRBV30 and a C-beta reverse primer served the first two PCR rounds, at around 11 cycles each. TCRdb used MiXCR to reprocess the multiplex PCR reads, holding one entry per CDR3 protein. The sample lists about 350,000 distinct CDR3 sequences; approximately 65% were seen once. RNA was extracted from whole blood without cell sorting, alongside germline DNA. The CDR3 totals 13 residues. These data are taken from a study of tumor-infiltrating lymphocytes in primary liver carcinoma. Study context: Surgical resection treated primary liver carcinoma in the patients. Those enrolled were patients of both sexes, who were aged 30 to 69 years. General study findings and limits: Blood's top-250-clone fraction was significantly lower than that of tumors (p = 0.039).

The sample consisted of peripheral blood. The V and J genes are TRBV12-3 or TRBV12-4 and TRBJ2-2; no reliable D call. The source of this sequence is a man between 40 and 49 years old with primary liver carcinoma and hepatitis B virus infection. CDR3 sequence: CASQWEPTEELFF. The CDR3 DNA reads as TGTGCCAGCCAGTGGGAACCCACCGAGGAGCTGTTTTTT.